The T cell receptor (beta chain) under discussion was sequenced for a study of post-analysis software for immune sequencing data. For the study at large: Progressive-relapsing, secondary progressive and relapsing-remitting multiple sclerosis were among the disease courses included. Study-level findings and limits: The normalized Chao1 diversity of multiple sclerosis patients was significantly lower than that of controls. With TRBV5-6, TRBV5-1 and TRBV20-1 included, 4 or 5 TRBV segments were more frequent in patients than in controls. The authors found that F measure strongly co-clustered same-batch samples.

There are a few counts of this clonotype. Its antigen is undetermined. Unique molecular identifiers were built into the TCR beta cDNA libraries. TCRdb used MiXCR to reprocess the PCR reads, holding one entry per CDR3 protein. The data hold more than 500,000 distinct CDR3 sequences, with approximately 34% observed a single time. Per germline, CDR1 SQVTM and CDR2 ANQGSEA. The CDR3 totals 13 residues. Trimming cost V 6 bases and J 8 bases, with 19 bases left between them. The chain is built from TRBV29-1 and TRBJ1-2; D is perhaps TRBD1 (5 bases). The source is a girl under 18 with multiple sclerosis. Sequencing input: blood. The CDR3 DNA sequence: TGCAGCGTCCCCCCACGGGGGGGGTCGGGCTACACCTTC. The encoded protein is CSVPPRGGSGYTF. The whole variable domain, remainder taken from reference TRBV29-1 and TRBJ1-2, is SAVISQKPSRDICQRGTSLTIQCQVDSQVTMMFWYRQQPGQSLTLIATANQGSEATYESGFVIDKFPISRPNLTFSTLTVSNMSPEDSSIYLCSVPPRGGSGYTFGSGTRLTVV.